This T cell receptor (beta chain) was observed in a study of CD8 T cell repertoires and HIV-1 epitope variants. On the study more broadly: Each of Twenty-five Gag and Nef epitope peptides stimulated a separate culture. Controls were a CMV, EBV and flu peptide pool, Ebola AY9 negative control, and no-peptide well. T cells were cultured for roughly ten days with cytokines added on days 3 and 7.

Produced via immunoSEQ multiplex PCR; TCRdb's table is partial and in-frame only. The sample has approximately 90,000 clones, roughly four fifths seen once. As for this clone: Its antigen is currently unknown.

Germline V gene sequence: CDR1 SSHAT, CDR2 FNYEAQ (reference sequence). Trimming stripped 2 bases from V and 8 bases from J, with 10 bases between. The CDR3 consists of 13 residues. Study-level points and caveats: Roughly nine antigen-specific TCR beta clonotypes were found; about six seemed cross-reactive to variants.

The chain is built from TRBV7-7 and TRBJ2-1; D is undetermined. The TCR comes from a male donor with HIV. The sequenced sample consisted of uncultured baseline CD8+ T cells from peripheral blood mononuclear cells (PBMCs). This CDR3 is CASSLTVGDEQFF. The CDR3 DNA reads TGTGCCAGCAGCTTAACGGTTGGGGATGAGCAGTTCTTC. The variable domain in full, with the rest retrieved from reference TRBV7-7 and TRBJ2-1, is GAGVSQSPRYKVTKRGQDVTLRCDPISSHATLYWYQQALGQGPEFLTYFNYEAQPDKSGLPSDRFSAERPEGSISTLTIQRTEQRDSAMYRCASSLTVGDEQFFGPGTRLTVL.